This TCR beta chain derives from a study of control samples from healthy donors and cancer patients. The length of the CDR3 is 17 residues. Libraries were prepared by immunoSEQ multiplex PCR; TCRdb keeps only in-frame clonotypes and omits some of them. The sample contains approximately 63,000 clones, roughly 85% of which appear only once. This chain connects TRBV21-1 to TRBJ2-3; the table's D call, TRBD2, was not checked against the DNA. TRBV21-1 represents a pseudogene. The clonotype comes from a man aged 35-49 years in good health. The specimen was blood. The CDR3 nucleotides are TGTGCCAGCAGCAAAGCGTCGATCTTACTAGGCACAGATACGCAGTATTTT. It is translated as CASSKASILLGTDTQYF.